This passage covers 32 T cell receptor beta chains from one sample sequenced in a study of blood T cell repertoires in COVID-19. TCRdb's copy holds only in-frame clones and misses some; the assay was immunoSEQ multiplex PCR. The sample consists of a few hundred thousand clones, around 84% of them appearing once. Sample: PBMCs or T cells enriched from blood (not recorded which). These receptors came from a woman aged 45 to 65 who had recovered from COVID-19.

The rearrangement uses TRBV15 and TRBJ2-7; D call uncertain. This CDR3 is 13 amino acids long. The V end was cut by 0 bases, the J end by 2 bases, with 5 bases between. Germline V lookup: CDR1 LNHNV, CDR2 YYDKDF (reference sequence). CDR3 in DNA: TGTGCCACCAGCAGAGATAAAACCTACGAGCAGTACTTC. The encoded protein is CATSRDKTYEQYF.

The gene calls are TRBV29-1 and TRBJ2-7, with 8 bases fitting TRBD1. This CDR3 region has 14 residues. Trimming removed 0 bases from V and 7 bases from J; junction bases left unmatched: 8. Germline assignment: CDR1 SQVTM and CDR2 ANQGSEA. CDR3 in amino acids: CSVEDDRTGREQYF. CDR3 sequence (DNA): TGCAGCGTTGAAGATGATCGGACAGGGCGGGAGCAGTACTTC.

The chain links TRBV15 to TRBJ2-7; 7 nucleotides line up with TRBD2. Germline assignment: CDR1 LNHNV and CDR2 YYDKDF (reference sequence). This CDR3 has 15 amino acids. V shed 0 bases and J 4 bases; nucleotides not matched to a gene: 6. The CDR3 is CATSREGGFGYEQYF. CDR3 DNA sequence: TGTGCCACCAGCAGAGAGGGGGGGTTCGGATACGAGCAGTACTTC.

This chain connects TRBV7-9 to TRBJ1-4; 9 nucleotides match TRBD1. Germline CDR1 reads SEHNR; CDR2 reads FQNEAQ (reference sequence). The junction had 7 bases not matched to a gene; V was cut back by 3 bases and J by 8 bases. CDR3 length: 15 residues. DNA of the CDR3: TGTGCCAGCAGCTTCGCGACAGGGGGAGGCGAAAAACTGTTTTTT. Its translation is CASSFATGGGEKLFF.

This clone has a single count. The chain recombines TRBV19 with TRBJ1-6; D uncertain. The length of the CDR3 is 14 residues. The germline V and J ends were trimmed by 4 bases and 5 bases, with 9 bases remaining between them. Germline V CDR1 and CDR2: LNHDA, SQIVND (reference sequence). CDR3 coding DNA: TGTGCCAGTAGTAAACAGAACCATAATTCACCCCTCCACTTT. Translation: CASSKQNHNSPLHF.

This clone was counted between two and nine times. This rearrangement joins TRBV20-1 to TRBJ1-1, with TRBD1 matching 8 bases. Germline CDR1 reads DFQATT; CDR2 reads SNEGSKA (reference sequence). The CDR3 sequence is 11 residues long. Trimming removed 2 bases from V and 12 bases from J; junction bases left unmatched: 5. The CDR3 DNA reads TGCAGTGCTAGACGGACAGGGATAACTTTCTTT. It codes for CSARRTGITFF.

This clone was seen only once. The CDR3 nucleotides are TGTGCCAGCAGCTTGGCACAGCAGAACACTGAAGCTTTCTTT. Translation gives CASSLAQQNTEAFF. The genes are TRBV5-4 and TRBJ1-1; D is unclear. The V gene lost 0 bases and the J gene lost 1 base, with 7 bases spanning the gap. The CDR3 is 14 residues long. Germline V lookup: CDR1 SGHNT, CDR2 YYREEE (reference sequence).

The chain's CDR3 is CASSGQGTYGYTF. CDR3 bases: TGTGCCAGTAGTGGCCAGGGGACCTATGGCTACACCTTC. The rearrangement joins TRBV19 to TRBJ1-2, with a tentative D call TRBD1 (6 bases). This CDR3 region has 13 residues. V gave up 5 bases and J gave up 4 bases, with 11 bases separating them. Per the germline V gene, CDR1 is LNHDA and CDR2 is SQIVND (reference sequence). The full variable domain, in which reference TRBV19 and TRBJ1-2 provide the parts outside the CDR3, is DGGITQSPKYLFRKEGQNVTLSCEQNLNHDAMYWYRQDPGQGLRLIYYSQIVNDFQKGDIAEGYSVSREKKESFPLTVTSAQKNPTAFYLCASSGQGTYGYTFGSGTRLTVV.

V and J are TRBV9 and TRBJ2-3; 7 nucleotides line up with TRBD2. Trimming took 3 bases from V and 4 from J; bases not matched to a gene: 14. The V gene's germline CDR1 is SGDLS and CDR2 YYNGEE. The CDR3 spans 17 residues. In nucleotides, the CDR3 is TGTGCCAGCAGCGGGTTGGGGGGGAAAGACCCCCCAGATACGCAGTATTTT. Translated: CASSGLGGKDPPDTQYF. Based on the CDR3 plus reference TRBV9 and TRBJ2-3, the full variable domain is DSGVTQTPKHLITATGQRVTLRCSPRSGDLSVYWYQQSLDQGLQFLIQYYNGEERAKGNILERFSAQQFPDLHSELNLSSLELGDSALYFCASSGLGGKDPPDTQYFGPGTRLTVL.

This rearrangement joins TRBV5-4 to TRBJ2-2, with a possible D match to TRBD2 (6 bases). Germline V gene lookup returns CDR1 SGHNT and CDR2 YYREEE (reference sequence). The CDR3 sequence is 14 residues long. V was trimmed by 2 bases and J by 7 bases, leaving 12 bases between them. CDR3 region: CASSLTAGYGELFF. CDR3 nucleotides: TGTGCCAGCAGCTTAACCGCGGGGTACGGGGAGCTGTTTTTT.

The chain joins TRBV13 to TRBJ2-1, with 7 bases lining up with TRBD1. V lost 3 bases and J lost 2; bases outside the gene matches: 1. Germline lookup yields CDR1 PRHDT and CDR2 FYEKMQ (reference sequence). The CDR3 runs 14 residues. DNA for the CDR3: TGTGCCAGCAGCTTTCAGGGGGCCTACAATGAGCAGTTCTTC. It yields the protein CASSFQGAYNEQFF.

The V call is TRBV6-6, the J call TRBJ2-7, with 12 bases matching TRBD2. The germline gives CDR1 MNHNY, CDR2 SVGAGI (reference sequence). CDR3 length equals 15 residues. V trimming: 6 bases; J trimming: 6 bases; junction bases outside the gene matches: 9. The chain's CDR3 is CASSFLAGGPTEQYF. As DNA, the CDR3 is TGTGCCAGCAGCTTTCTAGCGGGAGGGCCAACCGAGCAGTACTTC.

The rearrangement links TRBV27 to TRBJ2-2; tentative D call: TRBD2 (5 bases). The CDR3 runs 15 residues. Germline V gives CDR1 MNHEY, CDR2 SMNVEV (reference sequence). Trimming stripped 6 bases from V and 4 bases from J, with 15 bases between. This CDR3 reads CASRQEGTSTGELFF. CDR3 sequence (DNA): TGTGCCAGCAGACAAGAGGGTACGAGCACCGGGGAGCTGTTTTTT.

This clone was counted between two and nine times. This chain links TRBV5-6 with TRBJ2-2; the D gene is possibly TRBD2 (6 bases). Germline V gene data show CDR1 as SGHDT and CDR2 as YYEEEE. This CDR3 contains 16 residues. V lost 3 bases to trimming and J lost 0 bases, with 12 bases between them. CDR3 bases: TGTGCCAGCAGCTACTTCGGGACTCCGAACACCGGGGAGCTGTTTTTT. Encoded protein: CASSYFGTPNTGELFF. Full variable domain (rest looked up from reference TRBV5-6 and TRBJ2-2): DAGVTQSPTHLIKTRGQQVTLRCSPKSGHDTVSWYQQALGQGPQFIFQYYEEEERQRGNFPDRFSGHQFPNYSSELNVNALLLGDSALYLCASSYFGTPNTGELFFGEGSRLTVL.

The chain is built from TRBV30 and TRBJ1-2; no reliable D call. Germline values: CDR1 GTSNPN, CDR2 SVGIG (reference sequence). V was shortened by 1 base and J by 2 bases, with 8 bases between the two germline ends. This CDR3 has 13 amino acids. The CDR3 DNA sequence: TGTGCCTGGAGTGATGAGCAAAACTATGGCTACACCTTC. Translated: CAWSDEQNYGYTF.

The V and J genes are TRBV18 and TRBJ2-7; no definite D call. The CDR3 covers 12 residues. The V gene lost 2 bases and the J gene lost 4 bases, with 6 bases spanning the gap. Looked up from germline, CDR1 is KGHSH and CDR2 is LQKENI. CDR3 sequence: CASSPGRYEQYF. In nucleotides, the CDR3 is TGTGCCAGCTCACCAGGCAGATACGAGCAGTACTTC. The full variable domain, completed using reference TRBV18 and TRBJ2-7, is NAGVMQNPRHLVRRRGQEARLRCSPMKGHSHVYWYRQLPEEGLKFMVYLQKENIIDESGMPKERFSAEFPKEGPSILRIQQVVRGDSAAYFCASSPGRYEQYFGPGTRLTVT.

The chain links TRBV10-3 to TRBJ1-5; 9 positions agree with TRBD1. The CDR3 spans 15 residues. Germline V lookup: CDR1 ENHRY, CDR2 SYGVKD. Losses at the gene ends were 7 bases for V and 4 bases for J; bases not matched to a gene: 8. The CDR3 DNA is TGTGCCATCATCCCCGGGACAGGGAATAATCAGCCCCAGCATTTT. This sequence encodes CAIIPGTGNNQPQHF.

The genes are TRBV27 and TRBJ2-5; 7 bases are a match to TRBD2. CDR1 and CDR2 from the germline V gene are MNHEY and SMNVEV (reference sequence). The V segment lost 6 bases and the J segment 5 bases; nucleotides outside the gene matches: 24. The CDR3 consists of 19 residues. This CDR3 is CASRPLPSGRIQSEETQYF. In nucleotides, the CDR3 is TGTGCCAGCAGGCCCCTACCTAGCGGAAGAATACAAAGCGAGGAGACCCAGTACTTC.

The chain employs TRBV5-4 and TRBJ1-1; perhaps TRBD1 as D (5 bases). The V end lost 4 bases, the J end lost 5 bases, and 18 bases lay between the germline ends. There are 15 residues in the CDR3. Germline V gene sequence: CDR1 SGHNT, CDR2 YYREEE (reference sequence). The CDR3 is CASSIRRGGGTEAFF. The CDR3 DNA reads TGTGCCAGCAGCATTCGACGGGGGGGAGGGACTGAAGCTTTCTTT.

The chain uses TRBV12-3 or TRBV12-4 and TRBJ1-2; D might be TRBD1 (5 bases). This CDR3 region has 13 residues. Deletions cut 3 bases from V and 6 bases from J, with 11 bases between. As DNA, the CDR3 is TGTGCCAGCAGTTTTAGGGGAGGCGATGGCTACACCTTC. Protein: CASSFRGGDGYTF.

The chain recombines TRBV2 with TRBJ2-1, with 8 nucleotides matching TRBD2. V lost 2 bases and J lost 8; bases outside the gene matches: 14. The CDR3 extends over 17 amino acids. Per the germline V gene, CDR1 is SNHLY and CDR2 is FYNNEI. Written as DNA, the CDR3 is TGTGCCAGCAGTGAACGATATTTAGCGGTCGGGGGGGATGAGCAGTTCTTC. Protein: CASSERYLAVGGDEQFF.

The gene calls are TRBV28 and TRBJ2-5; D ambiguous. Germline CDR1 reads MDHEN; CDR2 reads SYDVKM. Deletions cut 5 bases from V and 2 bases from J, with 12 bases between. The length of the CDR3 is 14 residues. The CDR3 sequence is CASSPPWQQETQYF. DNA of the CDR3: TGTGCCAGCAGTCCCCCTTGGCAGCAAGAGACCCAGTACTTC.

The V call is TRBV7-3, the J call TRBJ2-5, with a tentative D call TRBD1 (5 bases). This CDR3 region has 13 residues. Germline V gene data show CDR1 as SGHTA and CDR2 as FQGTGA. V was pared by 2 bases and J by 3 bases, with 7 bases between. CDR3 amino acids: CASSLDRKETQYF. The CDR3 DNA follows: TGTGCCAGCAGCTTAGACAGAAAAGAGACCCAGTACTTC. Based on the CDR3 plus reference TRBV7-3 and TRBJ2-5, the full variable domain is GAGVSQTPSNKVTEKGKYVELRCDPISGHTALYWYRQSLGQGPEFLIYFQGTGAADDSGLPNDRFFAVRPEGSVSTLKIQRTERGDSAVYLCASSLDRKETQYFGPGTRLLVL.

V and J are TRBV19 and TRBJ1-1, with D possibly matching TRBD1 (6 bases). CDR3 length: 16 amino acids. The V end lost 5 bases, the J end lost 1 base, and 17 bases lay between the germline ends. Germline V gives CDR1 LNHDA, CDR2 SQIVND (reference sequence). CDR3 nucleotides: TGTGCCAGTAGTCTAACGGGACACTACAAGAACACTGAAGCTTTCTTT. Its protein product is CASSLTGHYKNTEAFF.

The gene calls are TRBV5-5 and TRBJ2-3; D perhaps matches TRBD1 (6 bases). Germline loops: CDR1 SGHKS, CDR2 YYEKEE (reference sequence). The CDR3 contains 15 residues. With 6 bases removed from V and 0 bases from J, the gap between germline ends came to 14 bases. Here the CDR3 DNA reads TGTGCCAGCAAACAGGGCGCCCTTAGCACAGATACGCAGTATTTT. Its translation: CASKQGALSTDTQYF.

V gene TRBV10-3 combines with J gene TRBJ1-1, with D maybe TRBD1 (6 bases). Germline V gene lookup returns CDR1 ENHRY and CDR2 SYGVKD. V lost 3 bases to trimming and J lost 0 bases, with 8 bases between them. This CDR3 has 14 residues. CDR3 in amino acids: CAISDRTVNTEAFF. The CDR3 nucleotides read TGTGCCATCAGTGACCGGACAGTGAACACTGAAGCTTTCTTT.

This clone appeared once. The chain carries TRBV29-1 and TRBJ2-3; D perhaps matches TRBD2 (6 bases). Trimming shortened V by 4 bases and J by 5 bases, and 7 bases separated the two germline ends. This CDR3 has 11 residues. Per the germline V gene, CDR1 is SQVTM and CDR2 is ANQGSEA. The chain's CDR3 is CSVGRGDTQYF. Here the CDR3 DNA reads TGCAGCGTTGGGCGGGGAGATACGCAGTATTTT.

The CDR3: CASSQSTGALGGEQYF. The CDR3 nucleotides are TGTGCCAGCAGCCAATCGACCGGGGCCCTGGGAGGCGAGCAGTACTTC. This chain joins TRBV3-1 (or the pseudogene TRBV3-2) and TRBJ2-7; D is possibly TRBD2 (6 bases). Germline loops: CDR1 LGHDT, CDR2 YNNKEL (reference sequence). The CDR3 covers 16 residues. V dropped 2 bases and J dropped 6 bases, with 20 bases sitting between them.

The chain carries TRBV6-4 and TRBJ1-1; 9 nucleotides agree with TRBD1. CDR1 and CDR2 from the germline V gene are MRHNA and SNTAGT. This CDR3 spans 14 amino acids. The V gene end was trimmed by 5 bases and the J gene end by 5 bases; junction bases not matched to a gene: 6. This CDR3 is CASSQQGQGTEAFF. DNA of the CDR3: TGTGCCAGCAGTCAGCAGGGACAGGGTACTGAAGCTTTCTTT.

Here the CDR3 DNA reads TGTGCCAGCAGCTTTAATACAGGGGGCGCGAACCTCGAGCAGTACTTC. This encodes CASSFNTGGANLEQYF. The chain couples TRBV5-4 to TRBJ2-7; 9 bases fit TRBD1. Germline values: CDR1 SGHNT, CDR2 YYREEE (reference sequence). Germline trimming cut 2 bases from V and 6 bases from J; bases unmatched to any gene: 12. The CDR3 loop spans 16 amino acids.

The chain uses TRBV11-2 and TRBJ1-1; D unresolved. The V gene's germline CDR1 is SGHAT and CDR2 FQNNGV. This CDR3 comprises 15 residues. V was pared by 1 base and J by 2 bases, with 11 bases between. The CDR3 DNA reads TGTGCCAGCAGCTTAGGAGTGAGGGTAAACACTGAAGCTTTCTTT. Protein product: CASSLGVRVNTEAFF.

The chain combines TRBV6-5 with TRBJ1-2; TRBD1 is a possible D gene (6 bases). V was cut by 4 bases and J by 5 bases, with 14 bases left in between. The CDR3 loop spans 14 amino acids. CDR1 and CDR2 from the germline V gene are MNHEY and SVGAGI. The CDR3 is CASSSNIQGYGYTF. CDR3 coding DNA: TGTGCCAGCAGTTCTAATATACAGGGATATGGCTACACCTTC.